This section outlines one TCR beta chain sequence together with its context. This entry comes from a study of blood T cell repertoires in COVID-19. Overall study: From T cells, B-cell-depleted T cells, or PBMCs came the material, which was cDNA or gDNA.

CDR3 size: 14 residues. V lost 7 bases to trimming and J lost 1 base; unmatched junction nucleotides: 7. Germline CDR1 is MNHEY and CDR2 is SVGAGI. Original methodology: Nucleated cell counts were estimated from reference gene primer amplification. Sequencing was performed with immunoSEQ multiplex PCR; in TCRdb, only in-frame clones are kept and a portion is missing. V and J calls and clone size are as listed in that table; D and trimming were resolved from the DNA. Altogether about 200,000 clones are present, approximately 91% being singletons, with the ten largest covering 6.2%. The clonotype was recovered from a woman aged 40 to 50 who had recovered from COVID-19. The chain couples TRBV6-5 to TRBJ2-7, with 7 bases fitting TRBD2. The specimen sequenced was peripheral blood. CDR3 sequence (DNA): TGTGCCAGCACCCTGGGAGGGTCGTCCTACGAGCAGTACTTC. It codes for CASTLGGSSYEQYF.